This T cell receptor (beta chain) was found in a study of T-cell reconstitution after alpha-beta-depleted transplantation in children. Trimming pared 1 base from V and 1 base from J, leaving 13 bases between. CDR1 KGHSH and CDR2 LQKENI come from the germline V gene. The CDR3 loop spans 16 amino acids. Preparation of the TCRbeta library used unique molecular identifiers. TCRdb re-called the PCR reads with MiXCR, one entry per CDR3 protein. Counted here are about 580,000 distinct CDR3 sequences, 25% to 30% occurring once; the ten biggest clones make up around a third. Specimen: PBMCs, collected before TCRalphabeta/CD19-depleted stem cell transplant. The V gene is TRBV18, the J gene TRBJ2-5; D gene unclear. This sequence was found in a boy in the first two years of life with Wiskott-Aldrich syndrome, due to receive a stem cell transplant. The CDR3 DNA reads TGTGCCAGCTCACCACTAGTGCTTTCAATCCAAGAGACCCAGTACTTC. Translating it yields CASSPLVLSIQETQYF.